Included here is one TCR beta chain sequence, with context. This record belongs to a study of T cells in Graves' hyperthyroidism and ophthalmopathy. The source material, RNA transcripts, was used to amplify TCR beta CDR3 regions. RT-PCR in the first round (using the HTBI primer set) targeted the TCR CDR3. TCRdb re-derived calls from the multiplex PCR reads in MiXCR, one entry per CDR3 protein. The table lists approximately 480,000 distinct CDR3 sequences, around 20% of them singletons, with less than 30% in the top ten. This CDR3 has 13 residues. V was trimmed by 1 base and J by 7 bases, leaving 10 bases between them. CDR1 is MGHRA, CDR2 YSYEKL, per germline.

This clonotype was obtained from a young man with Graves' hyperthyroidism. The chain uses TRBV4-1 and TRBJ1-1; D is unclear. The sample comprised blood. CDR3 in amino acids: CASSQVPGVEAFF. The CDR3 DNA reads TGCGCCAGCAGCCAAGTCCCGGGAGTTGAAGCTTTCTTT.